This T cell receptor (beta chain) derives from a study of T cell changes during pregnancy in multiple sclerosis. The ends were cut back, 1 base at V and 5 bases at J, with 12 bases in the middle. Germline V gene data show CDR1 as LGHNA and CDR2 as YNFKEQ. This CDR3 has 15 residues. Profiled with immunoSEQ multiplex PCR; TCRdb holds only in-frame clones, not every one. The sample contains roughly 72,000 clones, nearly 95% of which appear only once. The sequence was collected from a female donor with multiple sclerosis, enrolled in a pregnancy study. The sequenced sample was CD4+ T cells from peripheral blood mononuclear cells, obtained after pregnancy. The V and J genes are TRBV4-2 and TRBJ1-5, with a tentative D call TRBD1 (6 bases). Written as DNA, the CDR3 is TGTGCCAGCAGCCAAGGCCGGGCAGGGGATCAGCCCCAGCATTTT. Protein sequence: CASSQGRAGDQPQHF.